This T cell receptor (beta chain) was documented in a study of identical twins. Whole-study findings and limits: For zero-insertion analyses, partial confounding could come from invariant MAIT and iNKT cells.

Germline V gene sequence: CDR1 DFQATT, CDR2 SNEGSKA (reference sequence). This CDR3 has 12 residues. V lost 2 bases, J lost 3 bases, and 5 bases lay in between. Concerning this clonotype itself: Its target is not known.

TCRdb called the 5' RACE reads again in MiXCR, with one record for every CDR3 protein. The sample yields under 300,000 distinct CDR3 sequences, roughly 13% seen once. These data also featured in a second study, about yellow fever vaccine responses in identical twins.

This clonotype was sampled from a woman between 18 and 29 years old in good health. Specimen: memory (CD45RO+) T cells sorted from blood. The J gene is TRBJ2-1, the V gene TRBV20-1, with D tentatively TRBD1 (5 bases). The CDR3 DNA sequence: TGCAGTGCTAGACAGGGCTACAATGAGCAGTTCTTC. It is translated as CSARQGYNEQFF.